The T cell receptor beta chain described here comes from a study of blood T cells in healthy people across ages. This clonotype was detected only a few times. The authors ran a second PCR of about 6 to 11 cycles using a sample-barcoded 5' primer and a J-beta primer mix. MiXCR, applied by TCRdb to the 5' RACE reads, yields one record per CDR3 protein. The sample lists around 800,000 distinct CDR3 sequences; around 43% were seen once. This CDR3 comprises 13 residues. Trimming pared 4 bases from V and 2 bases from J, leaving 6 bases between. Germline assignment: CDR1 GTSNPN and CDR2 SVGIG (reference sequence).

This receptor was taken from a man aged 55-75 years in good health. Sequencing used blood. The gene calls are TRBV30 and TRBJ2-6, with D uncertain. The CDR3 DNA reads TGTGCCTGGATCGCGGCTGGGGCCAACGTCCTGACTTTC. Its protein product is CAWIAAGANVLTF.